The 20 T cell receptor beta chains below all came from one sample that was sequenced in a study of early T cells in non-severe SARS-CoV-2 infection. TCRdb reprocessed the 5' RACE reads via MiXCR and lists one record per CDR3 protein. Among about 81,000 distinct CDR3 sequences, less than 8% were seen once, and the ten largest hold under 10%. The sample was whole blood. The receptors shown here come from an adult who was a healthcare worker with PCR-confirmed SARS-CoV-2 infection or an uninfected control (not recorded which).

This clonotype was detected only a few times. J is TRBJ2-1 and V is TRBV6-6; TRBD2 is a possible D gene (6 bases). The CDR3 runs 15 residues. Trimming shortened V by 6 bases and J by 0 bases, and 12 bases separated the two germline ends. Per germline, CDR1 MNHNY and CDR2 SVGAGI (reference sequence). The CDR3 sequence is CASRADGSSYNEQFF. The CDR3 nucleotides are TGTGCCAGCAGGGCGGACGGGAGCTCCTACAATGAGCAGTTCTTC.

This clonotype was found many times. The rearrangement uses TRBV14 and TRBJ2-7; unclear D gene. The germline gives CDR1 SGHDN, CDR2 FVKESK. Trimming took off 0 bases at V and 2 bases at J, with 14 bases between the two ends. The CDR3 covers 16 residues. The DNA of the CDR3 is TGTGCCAGCAGCCAAGATCTCAGATCTCGGGCCTACGAGCAGTACTTC. Its protein product is CASSQDLRSRAYEQYF.

This clonotype was found many times. The J gene is TRBJ2-3, the V gene TRBV5-1; unclear D gene. The V end was cut by 0 bases, the J end by 2 bases, with 10 bases between. Germline V CDR1 and CDR2: SGHRS, YFSETQ. The CDR3 contains 15 residues. CDR3 nucleotides: TGCGCCAGCAGCTTGGGGGCCGGGTCCACAGATACGCAGTATTTT. Amino acids: CASSLGAGSTDTQYF.

V usage is TRBV4-2 and J usage is TRBJ2-7, with a possible D match to TRBD1 (5 bases). Trimming took off 1 base at V and 9 bases at J, with 13 bases between the two ends. This CDR3 is built from 13 residues. CDR1 is LGHNA, CDR2 YNFKEQ, per germline. This chain's CDR3 is CASSQGQGARQYF. CDR3 nucleotide sequence: TGTGCCAGCAGCCAAGGCCAGGGCGCAAGGCAGTACTTC.

This chain connects TRBV27 to TRBJ1-4; D possibly corresponds to TRBD1 (6 bases). The CDR3 consists of 15 residues. Germline V lookup: CDR1 MNHEY, CDR2 SMNVEV (reference sequence). V was shortened by 5 bases and J by 8 bases, with 18 bases between the two germline ends. The DNA for the CDR3 is TGTGCCAGCAGTCCTCGGCCGGGTAGGGGGGAAAAACTGTTTTTT. Translated, it gives CASSPRPGRGEKLFF.

The chain is built from TRBV18 and TRBJ1-1; maybe TRBD1 (5 bases). The CDR3 loop spans 13 amino acids. Germline values: CDR1 KGHSH, CDR2 LQKENI. Deletions cut 1 base from V and 4 bases from J, with 7 bases between. This CDR3 reads CASSPQGRTEAFF. The CDR3 coding sequence is TGTGCCAGCTCACCACAGGGGCGCACTGAAGCTTTCTTT.

A few counts support this clonotype. V and J are TRBV20-1 and TRBJ2-7; a weak D match, TRBD2 (5 bases). This CDR3 is built from 12 residues. V lost 3 bases, J lost 0 bases, and 6 bases lay in between. The germline gives CDR1 DFQATT, CDR2 SNEGSKA (reference sequence). The CDR3 DNA sequence: TGCAGTGCTAGGGAGGACTCCTACGAGCAGTACTTC. Its translation is CSAREDSYEQYF.

This clonotype was detected a few times. CDR3 coding DNA: TGTGCCAGCAGGCTGGGACAGGCGGCAACTAATGAAAAACTGTTTTTT. It specifies CASRLGQAATNEKLFF. The V gene is TRBV7-9, the J gene TRBJ1-4, with TRBD1 identical over 8 bases. Germline CDR1 SEHNR, CDR2 FQNEAQ (reference sequence). The CDR3 is 16 amino acids. The J segment lost 0 bases and the V segment lost 6 bases, leaving 6 bases of the junction unmatched.

This clonotype showed up just a few times. This rearrangement joins TRBV5-1 to TRBJ2-7; 13 bases align to TRBD2. V shed 4 bases and J 0 bases; nucleotides not matched to a gene: 10. CDR3 length equals 18 residues. From germline, CDR1 is SGHRS and CDR2 YFSETQ. CDR3 in DNA: TGCGCCAGCAGCGCACCGGGACTAGCGGGAACTAGCTCCTACGAGCAGTACTTC. Translated: CASSAPGLAGTSSYEQYF.

This clonotype was seen repeatedly, ten times or more. The rearrangement joins TRBV15 to TRBJ1-5; no firm D call. Trimming left V 3 bases short and J 2 bases short, with 8 bases between. This CDR3 contains 14 residues. The germline V gene has CDR1 LNHNV and CDR2 YYDKDF (reference sequence). CDR3 in amino acids: CATSSGSRNQPQHF. CDR3 DNA: TGTGCCACCAGCAGTGGCAGTCGCAATCAGCCCCAGCATTTT. The variable domain in full, completed from reference TRBV15 and TRBJ1-5, reads DAMVIQNPRYQVTQFGKPVTLSCSQTLNHNVMYWYQQKSSQAPKLLFHYYDKDFNNEADTPDNFQSRRPNTSFCFLDIRSPGLGDTAMYLCATSSGSRNQPQHFGDGTRLSIL.

This clonotype was counted many times. The V and J genes are TRBV6-2 or TRBV6-3 and TRBJ2-1, with D unresolved. The germline CDR1 and CDR2 sequences are MNHEY and SVGEGT. V was trimmed by 4 bases and J by 7 bases, leaving 17 bases between them. The CDR3 is made up of 15 amino acids. CDR3 DNA sequence: TGTGCCAGCAGTTCCCCAACGGGCAGACTTAATGAGCAGTTCTTC. Protein: CASSSPTGRLNEQFF.

The CDR3 sequence is CSALREYEQYF. The CDR3 region has the DNA TGCAGTGCCCTCAGGGAGTACGAGCAGTACTTC. The rearrangement uses TRBV20-1 and TRBJ2-7; perhaps D is TRBD1 or TRBD2 (5 bases each). The germline CDR1 and CDR2 sequences are DFQATT and SNEGSKA (reference sequence). This CDR3 comprises 11 residues. V was shortened by 6 bases and J by 4 bases, with 10 bases between the two germline ends.

There are many counts of this clonotype. The V call is TRBV6-6, the J call TRBJ1-1; 10 bases align to TRBD1. Trimming took 7 bases from V and 3 from J; bases not matched to a gene: 8. The germline gives CDR1 MNHNY, CDR2 SVGAGI (reference sequence). This CDR3 is built from 15 residues. The CDR3 sequence is CASTKTGGADTEAFF. The DNA of the CDR3 is TGTGCCAGCACCAAGACAGGGGGCGCGGACACTGAAGCTTTCTTT.

For this clonotype: A read error is possible here, since a much larger clone lies one base away. DNA for the CDR3: TGTGCCAGCAGCTTACGACAGGGGCCAGATACGCAGTATTTT. It encodes CASSLRQGPDTQYF. The rearrangement links TRBV7-6 to TRBJ2-3, with 8 positions matching TRBD1. Trimming cost V 2 bases and J 4 bases; bases outside gene matches: 2. The CDR3 extends over 14 amino acids. Looked up from germline, CDR1 is SGHVS and CDR2 is FNYEAQ. Using reference TRBV7-6 and TRBJ2-3 for the parts outside the CDR3, the full variable domain is GAGVSQSPRYKVTKRGQDVALRCDPISGHVSLYWYRQALGQGPEFLTYFNYEAQQDKSGLPNDRFSAERPEGSISTLTIQRTEQRDSAMYRCASSLRQGPDTQYFGPGTRLTVL.

This clonotype was seen at least ten times. The V call is TRBV6-2 or TRBV6-3, the J call TRBJ2-1; D possibly corresponds to TRBD2 (6 bases). Trimming removed 2 bases from V and 1 base from J, with 12 bases in between. The CDR3 has 16 amino acids. The germline V gene has CDR1 MNHEY and CDR2 SVGEGT. Here the CDR3 DNA reads TGTGCCAGCAGTTACGGGCCGGGAGTATCCTACAATGAGCAGTTCTTC. Amino acid sequence: CASSYGPGVSYNEQFF.

This clonotype has at least ten counts. The V gene is TRBV28, the J gene TRBJ2-7; D possibly corresponds to TRBD1 (6 bases). Between the trimmed V and J ends, which lost 6 bases and 4 bases, there was a span of 19 bases. The V gene's germline CDR1 is MDHEN and CDR2 SYDVKM. The CDR3 spans 15 residues. The CDR3 is CASRTTGSLSYEQYF. CDR3 sequence (DNA): TGTGCCAGCAGAACAACAGGGTCCTTGTCTTACGAGCAGTACTTC.

The chain has TRBV25-1 and TRBJ2-5; no clear D. The CDR3 is made up of 14 amino acids. Looked up from germline, CDR1 is MGHDK and CDR2 is SYGVNS. Trimming stripped 3 bases from V and 4 bases from J, with 12 bases between. CDR3: CASSDLKGLETQYF. CDR3 coding DNA: TGTGCCAGCAGTGACCTCAAGGGCCTAGAGACCCAGTACTTC.

This clonotype was seen ten or more times. V and J are TRBV6-2 or TRBV6-3 and TRBJ2-7; no clear D gene. Germline V gene data show CDR1 as MNHEY and CDR2 as SVGEGT. Trimming left V 7 bases short and J 3 bases short, with 19 bases between. CDR3 length: 15 amino acids. Here the CDR3 reads CASKDGPLYLYEQYF. The CDR3 nucleotides are TGTGCCAGCAAGGACGGGCCGCTTTACCTCTACGAGCAGTACTTC.

This clonotype was counted only a few times. As DNA, the CDR3 is TGCGCCAGCAGCATCAATAACTACGAGCAGTACTTC. Encoded protein: CASSINNYEQYF. The V gene is TRBV5-1, the J gene TRBJ2-7, with no clear D. V lost 4 bases and J 3 bases, leaving 8 bases between the germline ends. Per the germline V gene, CDR1 is SGHRS and CDR2 is YFSETQ. The CDR3 runs to 12 residues.

The chain uses TRBV4-2 and TRBJ2-3; D uncertain. The CDR3 has 15 amino acids. V was clipped by 0 bases and J by 2 bases, with 9 bases between them. CDR1 and CDR2 from the germline V gene are LGHNA and YNFKEQ. CDR3 DNA sequence: TGTGCCAGCAGCCAAGAAGGAGAGATCACAGATACGCAGTATTTT. It yields the protein CASSQEGEITDTQYF.